This T cell receptor (beta chain) was profiled in a study of CD8+CD57+ T cells in acquired aplastic anemia. About the study: An average of 3.2 ug of DNA was obtained from sorted CD4+ and CD8+ cells. Whole-study findings and limits: Any difference that existed in CD8+ Simpson's diversity between patients and controls was not significant.

Germline V gene sequence: CDR1 LNHDA, CDR2 SQIVND (reference sequence). The CDR3 numbers 15 amino acids, ends counted. Investigators profiled TCR beta VDJ and CDR3 from genomic DNA template. TCRdb re-called the reads with MiXCR, one entry per CDR3 protein. In the table there are roughly 250,000 distinct CDR3 sequences, about 80% of which are singletons. Only patients with CD8+CD57+ cell expansion on flow cytometry were chosen for sequencing. Diagnosis of severe acquired aplastic anemia applied to all patients. At the time of blood sampling, patients had not yet received any therapy. About this clonotype itself: Its cognate antigen is unknown. This CDR3 fails to terminate in the conserved phenylalanine or tryptophan, so it likely reflects a read error. No DNA is shown, since the ends of the CDR3 on it are uncertain; the CDR3 is the one TCRdb lists.

Material: sorted CD4+, CD8+, or CD8+CD57+ T cells (not recorded which) from PBMCs. This receptor was obtained from a human donor with aplastic anemia. This chain connects TRBV19 to TRBJ2-1; the table's D call, TRBD1, has no DNA check behind it. CDR3 loop: CASSMLQGVQPQHFV.